A single TCR beta chain is shown here with its context. These data are taken from a study of technical replicates of blood from a few donors. The CDR3 consists of 14 residues. The V gene end was trimmed by 5 bases and the J gene end by 5 bases; junction bases not matched to a gene: 6. Germline V gene sequence: CDR1 MNHEY, CDR2 SMNVEV (reference sequence). Using immunoSEQ multiplex PCR, the repertoire was profiled, and TCRdb retains in-frame clones only, with some absent. The sample records more than 90,000 clones, 90% to 97% being singletons. V gene TRBV27 combines with J gene TRBJ1-2; the match to TRBD1 covers 9 bases. This clonotype was sampled from a human donor in good health. Material for sequencing was T cells isolated from PBMCs. In DNA, the CDR3 is TGTGCCAGCAGTCCGGGACAGGGAAGGTATGGCTACACCTTC. It codes for CASSPGQGRYGYTF.